This T cell receptor (beta chain) was retrieved from a study of T cell responses to AZD1222 COVID-19 vaccine. Regarding the study as a whole: Females outnumbered males among donors, who were mostly white British; clonal diversity was possibly underestimated.

V lost 4 bases and J 1 base, leaving 14 bases between the germline ends. The CDR3 is made up of 15 amino acids. Per the germline V gene, CDR1 is SGDLS and CDR2 is YYNGEE. With regard to this clone: Its target is not known.

The assay was immunoSEQ multiplex PCR, and TCRdb's table has in-frame clones only and misses some. The data contain approximately 100,000 clones, roughly 88% of them singletons. Analyses pooled second doses at about 4 or about 12 weeks. This sequence was found in an adult who received the AZD1222 COVID-19 vaccine. This chain connects TRBV9 to TRBJ1-1; perhaps TRBD1 as D (5 bases). The source material was peripheral blood, sampled 28 days after the second AZD1222 dose. The CDR3 DNA sequence: TGTGCCAGCAGCCGGGACGAAAATCCGAACACTGAAGCTTTCTTT. Protein product: CASSRDENPNTEAFF.